This passage covers 27 T cell receptor beta chains from one sample sequenced in a study of blood T cell repertoires in COVID-19. Clones were sequenced by immunoSEQ multiplex PCR, and TCRdb holds only the in-frame ones, with some missing. The sample consists of 150,000 to 200,000 clones, about 81% of them appearing once. Input material: peripheral blood. All receptors come from a human donor in a cohort sampled during active COVID-19.

This clone was detected only a few times. The chain carries TRBV7-2 and TRBJ2-7; TRBD2 matches at 7 bases. The germline V gene has CDR1 SGHTA and CDR2 FQGNSA. CDR3 length: 14 amino acids. With 1 base clipped from V and 6 bases from J, the junction kept 6 bases outside the gene matches. CDR3 region: CASSLVGLVSEQYF. The CDR3, as DNA: TGTGCCAGCAGCTTAGTAGGACTAGTGAGCGAGCAGTACTTC.

The rearrangement uses TRBV27 and TRBJ2-7; TRBD2 agrees at 11 bases. This CDR3 is 14 amino acids long. Germline values: CDR1 MNHEY, CDR2 SMNVEV (reference sequence). The V gene end was trimmed by 7 bases and the J gene end by 3 bases; junction bases not matched to a gene: 5. The CDR3 reads CASMGLAEDYEQYF. In DNA form, the CDR3 reads TGTGCCAGCATGGGACTAGCGGAGGACTACGAGCAGTACTTC.

CDR3 in amino acids: CASRPSGTGNEKLFF. The CDR3 DNA reads as TGTGCCAGCAGGCCTTCCGGGACAGGGAATGAAAAACTGTTTTTT. The gene calls are TRBV9 and TRBJ1-4, with TRBD1 matching over 9 bases. The germline V gene encodes CDR1 SGDLS and CDR2 YYNGEE. Unmatched junction bases numbered 7, after V lost 5 bases and J lost 5 bases. The CDR3 is 15 amino acids. The full variable domain, its missing parts supplied by reference TRBV9 and TRBJ1-4, is DSGVTQTPKHLITATGQRVTLRCSPRSGDLSVYWYQQSLDQGLQFLIQYYNGEERAKGNILERFSAQQFPDLHSELNLSSLELGDSALYFCASRPSGTGNEKLFFGSGTQLSVL.

The chain is built from TRBV11-2 and TRBJ2-3, with 7 bases fitting TRBD1. The CDR3 runs to 15 residues. V was clipped by 5 bases and J by 0 bases; unmatched bases: 5. In germline, CDR1 is SGHAT, CDR2 FQNNGV. CDR3 DNA: TGTGCCAGCAGCCGGGACAGACACAGCACAGATACGCAGTATTTT. Translated: CASSRDRHSTDTQYF.

The CDR3 is CASSVASGGGSGHNEQFF. The CDR3 region has the DNA TGTGCCAGCAGCGTAGCTTCGGGGGGAGGGAGCGGTCACAATGAGCAGTTCTTC. The rearrangement links TRBV9 to TRBJ2-1; 7 bases align to TRBD2. The CDR3 totals 18 residues. The junction had 14 bases not matched to a gene; V was cut back by 0 bases and J by 5 bases. CDR1 and CDR2 from the germline V gene are SGDLS and YYNGEE.

The chain recombines TRBV3-1 (or the pseudogene TRBV3-2) with TRBJ1-4, with D tentatively TRBD1 (5 bases). CDR3 size: 15 residues. Germline lookup yields CDR1 LGHDT and CDR2 YNNKEL (reference sequence). Trimming removed 4 bases from V and 0 bases from J, with 9 bases in between. CDR3 nucleotide sequence: TGTGCCAGCAGCCGCGACAGTGCAACTAATGAAAAACTGTTTTTT. Translating it yields CASSRDSATNEKLFF.

The rearrangement joins TRBV4-3 to TRBJ1-1; tentative D call: TRBD1 (5 bases). This CDR3 has 15 amino acids. Trimming took 4 bases from V and 7 from J, leaving 19 bases between them. The germline V gene encodes CDR1 LGHNA and CDR2 YSLEER. The CDR3 loop is CASSPTVRAGVEAFF. DNA of the CDR3: TGCGCCAGCAGCCCCACGGTCAGGGCTGGGGTTGAAGCTTTCTTT.

This clone was observed a few times. The chain couples TRBV6-2 or TRBV6-3 to TRBJ2-7; TRBD1 agrees at 9 bases. Germline loops: CDR1 MNHEY, CDR2 SVGEGT. The V gene end was trimmed by 5 bases and the J gene end by 7 bases; junction bases not matched to a gene: 6. This CDR3 has 13 residues. The CDR3 is CASSQGQGGEQYF. In nucleotides, the CDR3 is TGTGCCAGCAGTCAGGGACAGGGCGGAGAGCAGTACTTC.

The rearrangement links TRBV7-9 to TRBJ1-6; maybe TRBD1 (6 bases). This CDR3 region has 14 residues. V lost 1 base and J lost 8, with 9 bases in between. Germline V gene sequence: CDR1 SEHNR, CDR2 FQNEAQ (reference sequence). CDR3 DNA: TGTGCCAGCAGCTTAGTACAGGGAGATTCACCCCTCCACTTT. Amino acids: CASSLVQGDSPLHF. The full variable domain, with the rest looked up from reference TRBV7-9 and TRBJ1-6, is DTGVSQNPRHKITKRGQNVTFRCDPISEHNRLYWYRQTLGQGPEFLTYFQNEAQLEKSRLLSDRFSAERPKGSFSTLEIQRTEQGDSAMYLCASSLVQGDSPLHFGNGTRLTVT.

The J gene is TRBJ2-7, the V gene TRBV10-3; maybe TRBD1 (6 bases). Per germline, CDR1 ENHRY and CDR2 SYGVKD. The CDR3 extends over 15 amino acids. Between the trimmed V and J ends, which lost 5 bases and 5 bases, there was a span of 19 bases. The CDR3 reads CAISQTSSSGDEQYF. The CDR3 region has the DNA TGTGCCATCAGTCAGACGAGTTCTTCAGGGGACGAGCAGTACTTC.

The CDR3 DNA is TGTGCCAGCACTACGGGCGGGGGCCGACGGGAGCAGTACTTC. It codes for CASTTGGGRREQYF. J is TRBJ2-7 and V is TRBV5-4; a weak D match, TRBD2 (7 bases). Trimming pared 6 bases from V and 7 bases from J, leaving 20 bases between. Germline loops: CDR1 SGHNT, CDR2 YYREEE (reference sequence). The CDR3 extends over 14 amino acids.

This clone has a count of ten or more. The chain has TRBV19 and TRBJ2-6; the match to TRBD1 covers 7 bases. The CDR3 is made up of 20 amino acids. Germline trimming cut 3 bases from V and 0 bases from J; bases unmatched to any gene: 14. In germline, CDR1 is LNHDA, CDR2 SQIVND (reference sequence). The CDR3 DNA reads as TGTGCCAGTAGTATCAACATCGGGGCCAGGGGGAGCTCTGGGGCCAACGTCCTGACTTTC. Protein: CASSINIGARGSSGANVLTF.

The chain joins TRBV7-9 to TRBJ2-7; 7 nucleotides line up with TRBD1. The CDR3 sequence is 15 residues long. After removal of 4 bases from V and 0 bases from J, the junction contained 6 bases not matched to a gene. In germline, CDR1 is SEHNR, CDR2 FQNEAQ (reference sequence). The CDR3 region is CASSSTGTVSYEQYF. CDR3 bases: TGTGCCAGCAGCTCGACCGGGACAGTCTCCTACGAGCAGTACTTC.

The chain has TRBV11-2 and TRBJ2-3, with a weak D call TRBD1 (6 bases). The CDR3 covers 15 residues. Looked up from germline, CDR1 is SGHAT and CDR2 is FQNNGV. Trimming shortened V by 1 base and J by 5 bases, and 13 bases separated the two germline ends. This CDR3 is CASSLGNREIDTQYF. The CDR3 DNA follows: TGTGCCAGCAGCTTAGGAAACAGGGAGATAGATACGCAGTATTTT.

The gene calls are TRBV7-2 and TRBJ2-1, with 10 bases aligning to TRBD2. The CDR3 has 17 amino acids. Germline trimming cut 5 bases from V and 4 bases from J; bases unmatched to any gene: 11. Germline values: CDR1 SGHTA, CDR2 FQGNSA. CDR3 region: CASSLDTNSGGYNEQFF. CDR3 in DNA: TGTGCCAGCAGCCTGGACACAAATAGCGGGGGGTACAATGAGCAGTTCTTC.

The chain carries TRBV4-1 and TRBJ2-3; the D gene is possibly TRBD1 (5 bases). Germline CDR1 reads MGHRA; CDR2 reads YSYEKL. Trimming stripped 0 bases from V and 2 bases from J, with 12 bases between. The CDR3 runs 16 residues. In DNA, the CDR3 is TGCGCCAGCAGCCAAGATCCAGGGCGGATCACAGATACGCAGTATTTT. It yields the protein CASSQDPGRITDTQYF.

This chain uses TRBV5-1 with TRBJ2-1, with D hard to call. Germline values: CDR1 SGHRS, CDR2 YFSETQ. V gave up 4 bases and J gave up 7 bases, with 6 bases separating them. The CDR3 is 11 amino acids. Written as DNA, the CDR3 is TGCGCCAGCAGCACCGGGAATGAGCAGTTCTTC. Protein: CASSTGNEQFF.

This chain links TRBV5-1 with TRBJ1-3; tentatively, D is TRBD1 (5 bases). V lost 4 bases to trimming and J lost 8 bases, with 13 bases between them. CDR1 SGHRS and CDR2 YFSETQ come from the germline V gene. This CDR3 has 13 residues. DNA of the CDR3: TGCGCCAGCAGCGAGCAGGGATCAGACACCATATATTTT. As protein: CASSEQGSDTIYF.

This chain links TRBV7-9 with TRBJ2-3; TRBD2 agrees at 7 bases. This CDR3 is built from 15 residues. Per germline, CDR1 SEHNR and CDR2 FQNEAQ (reference sequence). The V segment lost 2 bases and the J segment 0 bases; nucleotides outside the gene matches: 2. This chain's CDR3 is CASSLRSGSTDTQYF. DNA of the CDR3: TGTGCCAGCAGCTTACGTAGCGGGAGCACAGATACGCAGTATTTT.

The V gene is TRBV30, the J gene TRBJ1-4; D gene unclear. Deletions cut 1 base from V and 8 bases from J, with 17 bases between. Germline values: CDR1 GTSNPN, CDR2 SVGIG (reference sequence). This CDR3 is built from 15 residues. CDR3 DNA sequence: TGTGCCTGGAGTGATCGAGGGTTAGAGGAGGAAAAACTGTTTTTT. Translating it yields CAWSDRGLEEEKLFF.

This clone appeared once. The chain carries TRBV28 and TRBJ1-1; TRBD1 is a possible D gene (5 bases). V dropped 7 bases and J dropped 0 bases, with 12 bases sitting between them. This CDR3 has 14 amino acids. The germline V gene has CDR1 MDHEN and CDR2 SYDVKM. This CDR3 reads CASNLGTMNTEAFF. Here the CDR3 DNA reads TGTGCCAGCAACCTCGGGACTATGAACACTGAAGCTTTCTTT. Combining the CDR3 with reference TRBV28 and TRBJ1-1 gives the whole variable domain DVKVTQSSRYLVKRTGEKVFLECVQDMDHENMFWYRQDPGLGLRLIYFSYDVKMKEKGDIPEGYSVSREKKERFSLILESASTNQTSMYLCASNLGTMNTEAFFGQGTRLTVV.

The chain employs TRBV7-2 and TRBJ2-7; 10 positions agree with TRBD1. Germline V CDR1 and CDR2: SGHTA, FQGNSA. The CDR3 totals 15 residues. After removal of 6 bases from V and 5 bases from J, the junction contained 10 bases not matched to a gene. The CDR3 is CASRFDRGRENEQYF. CDR3 nucleotides: TGTGCCAGCAGATTTGACAGGGGGCGAGAGAACGAGCAGTACTTC.

The V gene is TRBV4-1, the J gene TRBJ2-3; 9 nucleotides align to TRBD1. Germline CDR1 and CDR2: MGHRA and YSYEKL. CDR3 length: 15 amino acids. Trimming cost V 5 bases and J 4 bases; bases outside gene matches: 7. In DNA form, the CDR3 reads TGCGCCAGCAGCATAACAGGGGGCGCGTCAGATACGCAGTATTTT. Translating it yields CASSITGGASDTQYF.

This clone was observed at least ten times. This chain's CDR3 is CSVLTTDSSYEQYF. In DNA form, the CDR3 reads TGCAGCGTGTTAACTACGGACAGTTCCTACGAGCAGTACTTC. The gene calls are TRBV29-1 and TRBJ2-7; TRBD1 might be the D (6 bases). V lost 6 bases to trimming and J lost 1 base, with 16 bases between them. This CDR3 has 14 residues. Germline CDR1 and CDR2: SQVTM and ANQGSEA.

CDR3 sequence: CASSSTGSHGYTF. The CDR3 DNA reads TGCGCCAGCAGTTCGACAGGGAGTCATGGCTACACCTTC. V is TRBV10-1 and J is TRBJ1-2; 7 nucleotides agree with TRBD1. The CDR3 runs to 13 residues. V lost 5 bases, J lost 6 bases, and 6 bases stayed unmatched. Looked up from germline, CDR1 is WNHNN and CDR2 is SYGVQD (reference sequence).

CDR3: CASSSWGRATDTQYF. The CDR3 nucleotides read TGTGCCAGCAGTTCGTGGGGGAGGGCCACAGATACGCAGTATTTT. The chain uses TRBV27 and TRBJ2-3; 7 bases are a match to TRBD2. From germline, CDR1 is MNHEY and CDR2 SMNVEV (reference sequence). This CDR3 comprises 15 residues. Trimming took 4 bases from V and 2 from J; bases not matched to a gene: 6.

The V call is TRBV10-3, the J call TRBJ1-1; D may be TRBD1 (6 bases). V lost 8 bases to trimming and J lost 8 bases, with 15 bases between them. Germline CDR1 reads ENHRY; CDR2 reads SYGVKD. The CDR3 is made up of 12 amino acids. The CDR3 region is CAIAGGTKEAFF. The CDR3 DNA is TGTGCCATCGCGGGGGGCACTAAAGAAGCTTTCTTT.